These 16 T cell receptor beta chains were all obtained from the same sample, sequenced in a study of blood T cell repertoires in COVID-19. Only in-frame clones appear in the TCRdb table, and some are missing; sequencing was by immunoSEQ multiplex PCR. The sample records around 100,000 clones, 84% being singletons. The sample consisted of peripheral blood. These TCRs come from a woman in her sixties or seventies with acute or convalescent COVID-19.

The rearrangement joins TRBV5-1 to TRBJ2-3; D possibly corresponds to TRBD1 (6 bases). Germline V CDR1 and CDR2: SGHRS, YFSETQ. The CDR3 runs to 13 residues. V was shortened by 4 bases and J by 5 bases, with 11 bases between the two germline ends. The CDR3, as DNA: TGCGCCAGCAGCGGATCACAGGGAGATACGCAGTATTTT. This sequence encodes CASSGSQGDTQYF.

The chain joins TRBV12-3 or TRBV12-4 to TRBJ1-5, with D uncertain. Trimming took 7 bases from V and 6 from J, leaving 13 bases between them. This CDR3 is built from 13 residues. Here the CDR3 reads CASMYRVGQPQHF. The CDR3 region has the DNA TGTGCCAGCATGTACCGGGTCGGTCAGCCCCAGCATTTT.

The chain recombines TRBV9 with TRBJ2-1, with D maybe TRBD2 (5 bases). Per the germline V gene, CDR1 is SGDLS and CDR2 is YYNGEE. V lost 3 bases to trimming and J lost 4 bases, with 14 bases between them. CDR3 length: 15 amino acids. CDR3 sequence reads: CASSGSEGVYNEQFF. In nucleotides, the CDR3 is TGTGCCAGCAGCGGAAGCGAGGGAGTGTACAATGAGCAGTTCTTC.

This rearrangement joins TRBV5-1 to TRBJ2-5, with D perhaps matching TRBD2 (6 bases). Germline CDR1 is SGHRS and CDR2 is YFSETQ. V lost 4 bases to trimming and J lost 10 bases, with 11 bases between them. The CDR3 consists of 11 residues. The CDR3 loop reads CASSQTSLQYF. The CDR3 nucleotides read TGCGCCAGCAGCCAGACTAGTCTCCAGTACTTC.

The rearrangement links TRBV6-5 to TRBJ1-2; possibly TRBD1 for D (5 bases). CDR1 is MNHEY and CDR2 is SVGAGI in the germline V gene. V shed 7 bases and J shed 2 bases, with 17 bases lying between them. The CDR3 covers 15 residues. In DNA, the CDR3 is TGTGCCAGCACCGAAAGGGGCTTCGCGAACTATGGCTACACCTTC. Translated: CASTERGFANYGYTF.

This clone was detected only once. The DNA of the CDR3 is TGTGCCAGTAGTACGGGACAGGGGAATAATTCACCCCTCCACTTT. Amino acid sequence: CASSTGQGNNSPLHF. The rearrangement links TRBV19 to TRBJ1-6, with 10 bases lining up with TRBD1. The CDR3 sequence is 15 residues long. Germline V CDR1 and CDR2: LNHDA, SQIVND (reference sequence). The J segment lost 5 bases and the V segment lost 4 bases, leaving 2 bases of the junction unmatched.

The rearrangement links TRBV2 to TRBJ1-1; D is possibly TRBD1 (5 bases). CDR3 length equals 13 residues. The V and J ends lost 7 bases and 4 bases respectively, with 13 bases between them. CDR1 is SNHLY, CDR2 FYNNEI, per germline. CDR3 sequence reads: CASTGDRGTEAFF. The CDR3 bases are TGTGCCAGCACGGGGGATCGGGGCACTGAAGCTTTCTTT.

The V and J genes are TRBV3-1 (or the pseudogene TRBV3-2) and TRBJ2-6; possible D gene TRBD1, 6 bases. Trimming stripped 5 bases from V and 3 bases from J, with 11 bases between. This CDR3 contains 15 residues. From germline, CDR1 is LGHDT and CDR2 YNNKEL (reference sequence). The CDR3 loop reads CASSFGTHGANVLTF. The DNA for the CDR3 is TGTGCCAGCAGCTTCGGGACACATGGGGCCAACGTCCTGACTTTC.

The J gene is TRBJ1-1, the V gene TRBV29-1; D is undetermined. There are 12 residues in the CDR3. CDR1 SQVTM and CDR2 ANQGSEA come from the germline V gene. The V end lost 5 bases, the J end lost 3 bases, and 10 bases lay between the germline ends. The CDR3 region has the DNA TGCAGCGTTCGAACCGGGGACACTGAAGCTTTCTTT. Protein: CSVRTGDTEAFF.

This clone was recorded a few times. CDR3 bases: TGTGCCAGCAGCGTAGGGAGCCAGGGGGCGGATACGCAGTATTTT. Translation: CASSVGSQGADTQYF. The gene calls are TRBV9 and TRBJ2-3, with TRBD1 matching over 8 bases. Germline V lookup: CDR1 SGDLS, CDR2 YYNGEE. The V segment lost 0 bases and the J segment 6 bases; nucleotides outside the gene matches: 6. The CDR3 is made up of 15 amino acids.

The rearrangement links TRBV6-2 or TRBV6-3 to TRBJ1-2; TRBD1 aligns across 7 bases. V lost 5 bases and J lost 8; bases outside the gene matches: 14. Germline CDR1 is MNHEY and CDR2 is SVGEGT. The CDR3 length is 15 residues. The CDR3 reads CASSQPGQAAWGYTF. CDR3 coding DNA: TGTGCCAGCAGTCAGCCCGGACAGGCCGCCTGGGGCTACACCTTC.

The V and J genes are TRBV4-2 and TRBJ2-5, with TRBD2 matching 8 bases. CDR1 is LGHNA and CDR2 is YNFKEQ in the germline V gene. J was trimmed by 2 bases and V by 1 base; bases with no gene match: 9. The CDR3 contains 17 residues. The CDR3: CASSQVAGTGTQETQYF. CDR3 nucleotide sequence: TGTGCCAGCAGCCAAGTAGCGGGAACCGGCACTCAAGAGACCCAGTACTTC.

This chain uses TRBV3-1 (or the pseudogene TRBV3-2) with TRBJ1-6; 11 bases agree with TRBD1. Germline CDR1 is LGHDT and CDR2 is YNNKEL (reference sequence). CDR3 length: 16 residues. Unmatched junction bases numbered 11, after V lost 3 bases and J lost 13 bases. The CDR3 DNA reads TGTGCCAGCAGCCAGAGTCCCGGGACAGGGGGTAGGCCCCTCCACTTT. This translates into CASSQSPGTGGRPLHF.

The chain recombines TRBV7-9 with TRBJ2-1; tentatively, D is TRBD2 (6 bases). V lost 3 bases and J lost 8, with 11 bases in between. Germline CDR1 SEHNR, CDR2 FQNEAQ (reference sequence). The CDR3 is 13 amino acids. The CDR3 DNA reads as TGTGCCAGCAGCTTGCCACTAGCCTATGAGCAGTTCTTC. Translation gives CASSLPLAYEQFF. Together with reference TRBV7-9 and TRBJ2-1, the CDR3 gives the full variable domain: DTGVSQNPRHKITKRGQNVTFRCDPISEHNRLYWYRQTLGQGPEFLTYFQNEAQLEKSRLLSDRFSAERPKGSFSTLEIQRTEQGDSAMYLCASSLPLAYEQFFGPGTRLTVL.

The V call is TRBV28, the J call TRBJ2-5, with TRBD1 matching 9 bases. With V trimmed by 6 bases and J by 5 bases, 10 bases remained unmatched. This CDR3 comprises 15 residues. Looked up from germline, CDR1 is MDHEN and CDR2 is SYDVKM. This CDR3 is CASRKTGGYLETQYF. For the CDR3, the DNA is TGTGCCAGCAGAAAAACAGGGGGCTACCTTGAGACCCAGTACTTC.

This clone has a single count. The chain joins TRBV25-1 to TRBJ1-4, with D hard to call. The V end was cut by 2 bases, the J end by 4 bases, with 17 bases between. Germline assignment: CDR1 MGHDK and CDR2 SYGVNS. The CDR3 contains 17 residues. The CDR3 here is CASSEPDTVSGNEKLFF. CDR3 DNA: TGTGCCAGCAGTGAACCCGACACGGTGAGTGGTAATGAAAAACTGTTTTTT. The complete variable domain, with remaining parts taken from reference TRBV25-1 and TRBJ1-4, reads EADIYQTPRYLVIGTGKKITLECSQTMGHDKMYWYQQDPGMELHLIHYSYGVNSTEKGDLSSESTVSRIRTEHFPLTLESARPSHTSQYLCASSEPDTVSGNEKLFFGSGTQLSVL.